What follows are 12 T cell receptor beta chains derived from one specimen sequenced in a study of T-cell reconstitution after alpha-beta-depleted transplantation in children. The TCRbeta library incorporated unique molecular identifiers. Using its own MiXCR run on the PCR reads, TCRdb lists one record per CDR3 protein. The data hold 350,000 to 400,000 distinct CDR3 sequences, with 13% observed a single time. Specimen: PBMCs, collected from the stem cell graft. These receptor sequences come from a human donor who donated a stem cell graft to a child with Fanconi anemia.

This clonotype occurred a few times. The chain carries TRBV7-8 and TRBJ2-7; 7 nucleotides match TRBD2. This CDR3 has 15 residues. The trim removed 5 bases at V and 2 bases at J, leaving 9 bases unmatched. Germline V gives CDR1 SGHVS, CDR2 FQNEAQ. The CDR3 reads CASSVGLEVPYEQYV. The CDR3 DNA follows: TGTGCCAGCAGCGTTGGACTAGAAGTACCCTACGAGCAGTACGTC.

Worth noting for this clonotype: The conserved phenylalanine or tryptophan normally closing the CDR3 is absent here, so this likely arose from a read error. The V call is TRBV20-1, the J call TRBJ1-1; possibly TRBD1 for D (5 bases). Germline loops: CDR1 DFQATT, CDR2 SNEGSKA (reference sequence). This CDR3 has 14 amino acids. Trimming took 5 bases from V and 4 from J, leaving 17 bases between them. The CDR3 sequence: CSAARPGRGTEAFS. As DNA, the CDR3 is TGCAGTGCTGCCCGGCCGGGGAGGGGCACTGAAGCTTTCTCT.

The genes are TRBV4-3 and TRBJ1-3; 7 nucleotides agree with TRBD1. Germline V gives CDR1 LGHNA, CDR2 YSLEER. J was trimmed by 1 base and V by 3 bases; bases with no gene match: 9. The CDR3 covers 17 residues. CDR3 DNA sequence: TGCGCCAGCAGCCAGGACCGCGCCAGGGGGTCTGGAAACACCATATATTTT. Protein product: CASSQDRARGSGNTIYF.

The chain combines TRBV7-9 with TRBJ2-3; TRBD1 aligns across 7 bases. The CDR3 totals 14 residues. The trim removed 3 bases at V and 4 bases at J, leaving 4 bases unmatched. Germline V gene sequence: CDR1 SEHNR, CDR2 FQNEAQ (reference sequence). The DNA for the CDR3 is TGTGCCAGCAGCTTTGATAGGGGGCCAGATACGCAGTATTTT. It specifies CASSFDRGPDTQYF.

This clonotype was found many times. CDR3 nucleotide sequence: TGTGCCAGCAGCGAGAGCCTTTCGACAGGGGGCATCTACAATGAGCAGTTCTTC. Encoded protein: CASSESLSTGGIYNEQFF. J is TRBJ2-1 and V is TRBV9; 10 positions agree with TRBD1. The CDR3 is made up of 18 amino acids. V trimming: 3 bases; J trimming: 3 bases; junction bases outside the gene matches: 12. Germline CDR1 SGDLS, CDR2 YYNGEE.

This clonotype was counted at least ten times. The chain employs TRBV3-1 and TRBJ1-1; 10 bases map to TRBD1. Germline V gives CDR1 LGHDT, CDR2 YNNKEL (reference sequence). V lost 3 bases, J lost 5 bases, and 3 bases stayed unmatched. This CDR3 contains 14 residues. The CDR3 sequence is CASSQDRGYTEAFF. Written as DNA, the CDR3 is TGTGCCAGCAGCCAGGACAGGGGGTATACTGAAGCTTTCTTT.

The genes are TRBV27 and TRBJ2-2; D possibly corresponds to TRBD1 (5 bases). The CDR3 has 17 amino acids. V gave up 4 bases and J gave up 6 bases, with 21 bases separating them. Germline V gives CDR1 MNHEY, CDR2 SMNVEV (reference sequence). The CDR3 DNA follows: TGTGCCAGCAGTTCCTTTCGACAGCTTCTAGGGGCCGGGGAGCTGTTTTTT. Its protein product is CASSSFRQLLGAGELFF.

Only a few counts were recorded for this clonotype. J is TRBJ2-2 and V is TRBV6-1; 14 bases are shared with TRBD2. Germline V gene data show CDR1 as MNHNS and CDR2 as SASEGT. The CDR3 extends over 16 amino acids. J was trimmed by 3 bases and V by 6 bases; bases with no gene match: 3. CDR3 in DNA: TGTGCCAGCAGGACTAGCGGGGGGGCGGACACCGGGGAGCTGTTTTTT. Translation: CASRTSGGADTGELFF.

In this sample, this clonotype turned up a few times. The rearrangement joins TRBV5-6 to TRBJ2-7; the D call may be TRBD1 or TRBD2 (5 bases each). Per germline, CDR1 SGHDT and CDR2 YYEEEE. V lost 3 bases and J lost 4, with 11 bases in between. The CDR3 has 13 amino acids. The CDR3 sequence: CASSSGTFYEQYF. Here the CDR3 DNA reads TGTGCCAGCAGCTCCGGGACCTTTTACGAGCAGTACTTC.

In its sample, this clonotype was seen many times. CDR3 DNA sequence: TGCGCCAGCAGCCACGTTCAGGGACACAATGAGCAGTTCTTC. It translates to CASSHVQGHNEQFF. This chain connects TRBV5-1 to TRBJ2-1; D could derive from TRBD1 or TRBD2 (5 bases each). Trimming removed 4 bases at V and 5 bases at J, with 13 bases between. This CDR3 contains 14 residues. Germline values: CDR1 SGHRS, CDR2 YFSETQ.

The CDR3: CASSLGTSGGGEQFF. The DNA for the CDR3 is TGTGCCAGCAGCTTGGGTACTAGCGGGGGGGGAGAGCAGTTCTTC. V gene TRBV5-5 combines with J gene TRBJ2-1; 13 bases are a match to TRBD2. The V gene end was trimmed by 0 bases and the J gene end by 10 bases; junction bases not matched to a gene: 4. The CDR3 extends over 15 amino acids. Germline values: CDR1 SGHKS, CDR2 YYEKEE (reference sequence).

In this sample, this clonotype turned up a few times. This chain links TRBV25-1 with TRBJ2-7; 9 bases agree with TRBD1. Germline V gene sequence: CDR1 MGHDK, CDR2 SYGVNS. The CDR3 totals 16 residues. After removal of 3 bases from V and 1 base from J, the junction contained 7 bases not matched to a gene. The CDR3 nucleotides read TGTGCCAGCAGTGACCGGACAGGGGAAGATTCCTACGAGCAGTACTTC. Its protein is CASSDRTGEDSYEQYF.